Below, one TCR beta chain is given with its context. The sample originates from a study of blood T cell repertoires in COVID-19. In the study overall: Specimens from acute and convalescent COVID-19 originated in the United States, Italy and Spain. Sources were T cells, B-cell-depleted T cells, or PBMCs; the material itself was cDNA or gDNA.

Methods used by the authors: The assay estimated nucleated cells by amplifying reference gene primers. Produced via immunoSEQ multiplex PCR; TCRdb's table is partial and in-frame only. That table is the source of V, J and clone size, and D and trimming were worked out from the DNA. In the table there are over 50,000 clones, approximately 83% of which are singletons. Per the germline V gene, CDR1 is SNHLY and CDR2 is FYNNEI. Trimming left V 10 bases short and J 0 bases short, with 18 bases between. The CDR3 is made up of 15 amino acids. The sequenced sample was peripheral blood. The chain has TRBV2 and TRBJ1-2; a possible D gene is TRBD1 (5 bases). The sequence came from a human donor in a cohort sampled during active COVID-19. The DNA of the CDR3 is TGTGCCATGGAATTAACAGGTGGAACTAACTATGGCTACACCTTC. Protein product: CAMELTGGTNYGYTF. Full variable domain (remainder filled in from reference TRBV2 and TRBJ1-2): EPEVTQTPSHQVTQMGQEVILRCVPISNHLYFYWYRQILGQKVEFLVSFYNNEISEKSEIFDDQFSVERPDGSNFTLKIRSTKLEDSAMYFCAMELTGGTNYGYTFGSGTRLTVV.